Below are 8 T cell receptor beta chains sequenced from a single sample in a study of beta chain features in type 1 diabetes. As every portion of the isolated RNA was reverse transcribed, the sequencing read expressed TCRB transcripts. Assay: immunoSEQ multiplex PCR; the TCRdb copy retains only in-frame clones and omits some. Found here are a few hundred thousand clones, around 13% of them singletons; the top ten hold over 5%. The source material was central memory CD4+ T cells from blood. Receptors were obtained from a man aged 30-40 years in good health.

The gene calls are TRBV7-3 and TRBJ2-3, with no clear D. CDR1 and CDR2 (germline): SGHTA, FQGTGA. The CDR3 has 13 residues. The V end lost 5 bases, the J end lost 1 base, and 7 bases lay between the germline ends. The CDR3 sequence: CASSPAGTDTQYF. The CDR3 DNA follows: TGTGCCAGCAGCCCCGCCGGCACAGATACGCAGTATTTT.

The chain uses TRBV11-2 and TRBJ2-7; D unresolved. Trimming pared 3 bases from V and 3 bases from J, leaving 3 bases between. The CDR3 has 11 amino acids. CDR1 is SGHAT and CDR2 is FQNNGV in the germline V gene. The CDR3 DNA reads TGTGCCAGCAGCTTTAGCTACGAGCAGTACGTC. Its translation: CASSFSYEQYV.

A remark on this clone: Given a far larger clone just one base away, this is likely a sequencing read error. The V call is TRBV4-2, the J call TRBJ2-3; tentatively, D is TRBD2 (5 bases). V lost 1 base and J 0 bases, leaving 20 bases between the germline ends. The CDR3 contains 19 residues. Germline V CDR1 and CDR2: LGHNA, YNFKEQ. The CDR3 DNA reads TGTGCCAGCAGCCAAGTGGGCCACAGCGGCTATTCTAGCACAGATACGCAGTATTTT. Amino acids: CASSQVGHSGYSSTDTQYF.

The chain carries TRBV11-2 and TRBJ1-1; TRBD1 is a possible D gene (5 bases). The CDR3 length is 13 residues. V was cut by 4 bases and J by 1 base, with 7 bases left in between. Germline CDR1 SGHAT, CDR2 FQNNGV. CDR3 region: CASSSTGNTEAFF. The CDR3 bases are TGTGCCAGCAGCTCTACAGGGAACACTGAAGCTTTCTTT.

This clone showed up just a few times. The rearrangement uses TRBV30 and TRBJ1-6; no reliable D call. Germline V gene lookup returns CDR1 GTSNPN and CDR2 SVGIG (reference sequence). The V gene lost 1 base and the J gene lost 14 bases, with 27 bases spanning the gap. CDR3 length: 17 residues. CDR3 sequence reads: CAWSGRAGKDPFSALHF. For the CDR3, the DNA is TGTGCCTGGAGTGGACGGGCTGGTAAGGATCCCTTTTCGGCCCTCCACTTT.

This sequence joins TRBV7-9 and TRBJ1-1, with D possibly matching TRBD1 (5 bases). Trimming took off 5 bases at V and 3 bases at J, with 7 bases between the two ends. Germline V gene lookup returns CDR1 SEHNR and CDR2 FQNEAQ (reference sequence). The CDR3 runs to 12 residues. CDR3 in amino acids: CASSRGDTEAFF. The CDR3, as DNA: TGTGCCAGCAGCCGGGGGGACACTGAAGCTTTCTTT.

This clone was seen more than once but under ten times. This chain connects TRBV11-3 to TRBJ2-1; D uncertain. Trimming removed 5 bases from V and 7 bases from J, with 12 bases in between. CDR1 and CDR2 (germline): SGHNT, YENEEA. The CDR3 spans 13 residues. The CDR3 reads CASSPRWANEQFF. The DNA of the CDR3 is TGTGCCAGCAGCCCCCGTTGGGCGAATGAGCAGTTCTTC.

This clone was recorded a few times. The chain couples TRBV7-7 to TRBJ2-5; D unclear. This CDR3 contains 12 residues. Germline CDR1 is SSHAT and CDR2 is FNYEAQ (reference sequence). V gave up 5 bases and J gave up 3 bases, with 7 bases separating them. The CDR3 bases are TGTGCCAGCAGCCACGGAAAAGAGACCCAGTACTTC. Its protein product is CASSHGKETQYF.